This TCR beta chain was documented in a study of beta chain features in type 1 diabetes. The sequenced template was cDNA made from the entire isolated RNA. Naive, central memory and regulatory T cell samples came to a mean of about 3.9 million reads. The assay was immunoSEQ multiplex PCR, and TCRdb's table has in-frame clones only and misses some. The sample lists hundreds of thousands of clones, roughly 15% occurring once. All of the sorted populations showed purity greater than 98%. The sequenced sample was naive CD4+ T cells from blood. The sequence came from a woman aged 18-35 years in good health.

CDR3 loop: CASSLMLEKQYF. The CDR3 bases are TGTGCCAGCAGCTTAATGCTAGAAAAGCAGTACTTC. V and J are TRBV7-2 and TRBJ2-7; D unclear. Germline CDR1 and CDR2: SGHTA and FQGNSA. Trimming removed 2 bases from V and 8 bases from J, with 10 bases in between. The CDR3 contains 12 residues.